This paragraph covers one T cell receptor beta chain sequence. The antigen is not known. The data originate from a study of vaccination effects on CD4 cells after COVID-19. Study conclusions and caveats: In vaccinees who were healthy, merely 1 out of 255 vaccine-induced clones cross-reacted with common cold coronaviruses.

Sequenced by immunoSEQ multiplex PCR; TCRdb stores in-frame clones only, minus some. The sample lists 37,000 or so clones, about 60% occurring once. Antigen-specific CD4+ T cells expanded by the ViraFEST assay with viral peptide pools were then sequenced. With 10 to 11 days of culture completed, CD4+ T cells were isolated. All vaccine recipients tested negative for nucleocapsid antibodies and had never contracted SARS-CoV-2 infection. Losses at the gene ends were 1 base for V and 8 bases for J; bases not matched to a gene: 15. The germline V gene has CDR1 SNHLY and CDR2 FYNNEI. The CDR3 runs 17 residues.

The source was CD4+ T cells from PBMCs cultured with HCoV-OC43 spike peptides, collected before COVID-19 vaccination. The subset is: HCoV-OC43 spike overlapping peptide pool stimulation. This receptor was taken from a human donor who received a COVID-19 vaccine. The chain recombines TRBV2 with TRBJ1-2; 8 nucleotides match TRBD1. CDR3 in amino acids: CASSEVTFRTGSWGYTF. In nucleotides, the CDR3 is TGTGCCAGCAGTGAAGTGACTTTCCGGACAGGGTCGTGGGGCTACACCTTC.